The 27 T cell receptor beta chains listed next were all sequenced from one sample in a study of cytomegalovirus exposure and HLA in healthy donors. A multiplex PCR was run with 60 Vbeta primers and 13 Jbeta primers. Clones were read by immunoSEQ multiplex PCR, and TCRdb kept only the in-frame ones, dropping some. The data show approximately 150,000 clones, roughly 80% seen once. Specimen: PBMCs. Receptor source: a man aged 18 to 29 in good health and CMV-seropositive.

The chain joins TRBV9 to TRBJ2-3, with 9 bases identical to TRBD2. The CDR3 totals 15 residues. Germline CDR1 reads SGDLS; CDR2 reads YYNGEE. Trimming cost V 4 bases and J 2 bases; bases outside gene matches: 5. CDR3 DNA sequence: TGTGCCAGCAGCCCCCTAGCGGGGTACACAGATACGCAGTATTTT. It specifies CASSPLAGYTDTQYF.

The CDR3 nucleotides are TGTGCCTGGACCCCCACGGGTAGCCGCAATCAGCCCCAGCATTTT. Translated: CAWTPTGSRNQPQHF. J is TRBJ1-5 and V is TRBV30; no clear D gene. Trimming cost V 4 bases and J 2 bases, with 15 bases left between them. From germline, CDR1 is GTSNPN and CDR2 SVGIG (reference sequence). This CDR3 spans 15 amino acids.

V is TRBV18 and J is TRBJ2-6; the match to TRBD1 covers 9 bases. Trimming at V came to 4 bases and at J to 1 base, leaving 8 bases not matched to a gene. The V gene's germline CDR1 is KGHSH and CDR2 LQKENI. The CDR3 sequence is 18 residues long. This CDR3 is CASSLTGTGRSGANVLTF. The DNA for the CDR3 is TGTGCCAGCTCACTAACCGGGACAGGGAGGTCTGGGGCCAACGTCCTGACTTTC.

The rearrangement links TRBV19 to TRBJ2-1; tentative D call: TRBD1 (7 bases). CDR3 length: 19 residues. Trimming removed 2 bases at V and 6 bases at J, with 26 bases between. In germline, CDR1 is LNHDA, CDR2 SQIVND (reference sequence). The CDR3 spells CASSIRRGRGIGPGNEQFF. Here the CDR3 DNA reads TGTGCCAGTAGTATACGAAGGGGGCGCGGGATTGGGCCCGGCAATGAGCAGTTCTTC. Looking up the rest from reference TRBV19 and TRBJ2-1 gives the full variable domain: DGGITQSPKYLFRKEGQNVTLSCEQNLNHDAMYWYRQDPGQGLRLIYYSQIVNDFQKGDIAEGYSVSREKKESFPLTVTSAQKNPTAFYLCASSIRRGRGIGPGNEQFFGPGTRLTVL.

The chain has TRBV7-2 and TRBJ2-3, with 12 bases identical to TRBD2. With 5 bases clipped from V and 6 bases from J, the junction kept 9 bases outside the gene matches. Germline V gives CDR1 SGHTA, CDR2 FQGNSA. The CDR3 spans 16 residues. In DNA form, the CDR3 reads TGTGCCAGCAGCCAAGGACTAGCGGGACGACTCGATACGCAGTATTTT. It encodes CASSQGLAGRLDTQYF.

As DNA, the CDR3 is TGCGCCAGCAGCCCTTGGGGACAGGGGGCACATCAGCCCCAGCATTTT. Its translation: CASSPWGQGAHQPQHF. This chain joins TRBV4-1 and TRBJ1-5, with TRBD1 matching over 12 bases. The CDR3 length is 16 residues. The junction had 6 bases not matched to a gene; V was cut back by 4 bases and J by 5 bases. The V gene's germline CDR1 is MGHRA and CDR2 YSYEKL.

This clone was observed once. The chain joins TRBV7-9 to TRBJ2-1, with 7 bases that match TRBD1. This CDR3 has 17 amino acids. The V gene's germline CDR1 is SEHNR and CDR2 FQNEAQ (reference sequence). J lost 1 base, V lost 1 base, and 7 bases had no gene match. CDR3 nucleotides: TGTGCCAGCAGCTTAGTAAGCAGGGGGAATTCCTACAATGAGCAGTTCTTC. Translation gives CASSLVSRGNSYNEQFF.

V and J are TRBV5-1 and TRBJ2-5; 8 nucleotides agree with TRBD2. V shed 0 bases and J 5 bases; nucleotides not matched to a gene: 21. Germline lookup yields CDR1 SGHRS and CDR2 YFSETQ. This CDR3 is built from 20 residues. CDR3 nucleotide sequence: TGCGCCAGCAGCTTGGGTTCGAGGGCCCGTATACGGGAGGGCCAGGAGACCCAGTACTTC. Its translation is CASSLGSRARIREGQETQYF.

This chain links TRBV6-1 with TRBJ1-2; unclear D gene. This CDR3 comprises 14 residues. CDR1 is MNHNS, CDR2 SASEGT, per germline. Trimming pared 0 bases from V and 1 base from J, leaving 6 bases between. DNA of the CDR3: TGTGCCAGCAGTGAAGCGCACAGTAACTATGGCTACACCTTC. It codes for CASSEAHSNYGYTF.

The gene calls are TRBV5-5 and TRBJ1-1; TRBD1 agrees at 10 bases. Germline V gene lookup returns CDR1 SGHKS and CDR2 YYEKEE (reference sequence). J gave up 1 base and V 4 bases, and 4 bases lay outside the gene matches. This CDR3 is built from 15 residues. CDR3 sequence reads: CASSRDRGTNTEAFF. CDR3 sequence (DNA): TGTGCCAGCAGCCGGGACAGGGGAACGAACACTGAAGCTTTCTTT.

This sequence joins TRBV23-1 and TRBJ2-1; 12 bases fit TRBD1. TRBV23-1 is an ORF, with its function uncertain. This CDR3 region has 15 residues. Trimming at V came to 7 bases and at J to 4 bases, leaving 5 bases not matched to a gene. In DNA, the CDR3 is TGCGCCAGCACCCGGGACAGGGGGCCATACAATGAGCAGTTCTTC. Protein sequence: CASTRDRGPYNEQFF.

In regard to this clone: Other DNA sequences in this sample translate to the same CDR3. This chain links TRBV29-1 with TRBJ2-7, with D maybe TRBD2 (5 bases). The CDR3 contains 12 residues. V was shortened by 4 bases and J by 0 bases, with 7 bases between the two germline ends. The germline V gene has CDR1 SQVTM and CDR2 ANQGSEA. The CDR3 DNA is TGCAGCGTTGTAGGGAGCTCCTACGAGCAGTACTTC. Its translation is CSVVGSSYEQYF.

This clone was observed a handful of times. The chain recombines TRBV28 with TRBJ2-2; the match to TRBD1 covers 8 bases. Germline V CDR1 and CDR2: MDHEN, SYDVKM. The ends lost 9 bases at V and 0 bases at J; junction bases unmatched: 3. CDR3 length: 14 amino acids. The DNA for the CDR3 is TGTGCCAGTCGGGACAGGACGAACACCGGGGAGCTGTTTTTT. Protein product: CASRDRTNTGELFF. Complete variable domain (other parts from reference TRBV28 and TRBJ2-2): DVKVTQSSRYLVKRTGEKVFLECVQDMDHENMFWYRQDPGLGLRLIYFSYDVKMKEKGDIPEGYSVSREKKERFSLILESASTNQTSMYLCASRDRTNTGELFFGEGSRLTVL.

The genes are TRBV23-1 and TRBJ2-3; the match to TRBD1 covers 7 bases. TRBV23-1 is annotated as an ORF whose role is uncertain. J lost 0 bases, V lost 11 bases, and 14 bases had no gene match. This CDR3 has 16 amino acids. The CDR3 coding sequence is TGCGCCTCATACGGGACAGATACCTCTAGCACAGATACGCAGTATTTT. Protein sequence: CASYGTDTSSTDTQYF.

J is TRBJ2-7 and V is TRBV7-8, with 10 positions matching TRBD1. The CDR3 spans 16 residues. With V trimmed by 1 base and J by 2 bases, 5 bases remained unmatched. Germline CDR1 and CDR2: SGHVS and FQNEAQ. The CDR3 DNA is TGTGCCAGCAGCTTAGGGGGACAGGGGAGTCCCTACGAGCAGTACTTC. It yields the protein CASSLGGQGSPYEQYF.

The V gene is TRBV7-9, the J gene TRBJ1-5; D is ambiguous. CDR1 and CDR2 from the germline V gene are SEHNR and FQNEAQ (reference sequence). The CDR3 runs to 12 residues. Trimming removed 5 bases at V and 4 bases at J, with 6 bases between. Here the CDR3 reads CASSDTNQPQHF. The CDR3 DNA sequence: TGTGCCAGCAGCGACACAAATCAGCCCCAGCATTTT.

This clone was detected only a few times. The gene calls are TRBV30 and TRBJ1-5; the D is unclear. V dropped 2 bases and J dropped 2 bases, with 4 bases sitting between them. This CDR3 has 12 amino acids. Germline V lookup: CDR1 GTSNPN, CDR2 SVGIG (reference sequence). CDR3 sequence (DNA): TGTGCCTGGAGTCAGGGCAATCAGCCCCAGCATTTT. The encoded protein is CAWSQGNQPQHF.

The chain uses TRBV27 and TRBJ2-7; 9 positions match TRBD2. This CDR3 has 19 residues. The V gene's germline CDR1 is MNHEY and CDR2 SMNVEV (reference sequence). V lost 7 bases, J lost 3 bases, and 22 bases stayed unmatched. CDR3 sequence reads: CASTTRTSDPLKWLYEQYF. The CDR3 DNA sequence: TGTGCCAGCACAACAAGGACTAGCGATCCCCTAAAGTGGCTCTACGAGCAGTACTTC.

This clone has a single count. At one end the junction does not follow the germline gene, possibly because of a read error. The chain joins TRBV6-6 to TRBJ1-2; D call uncertain. CDR3 size: 13 residues. Per germline, CDR1 MNHNY and CDR2 SVGAGI (reference sequence). The CDR3 DNA sequence: TGTGCCAGCAGTTACGAGCCGAACTGTGGCTACACCTTC. Protein product: CASSYEPNCGYTF.

This rearrangement joins TRBV29-1 to TRBJ2-7; 12 positions match TRBD1. Germline CDR1 reads SQVTM; CDR2 reads ANQGSEA. The CDR3 runs to 12 residues. After removal of 8 bases from V and 5 bases from J, the junction contained 4 bases not matched to a gene. CDR3 DNA: TGCAGCATCGGGACAGGGGGCGACGAGCAGTACTTC. As protein: CSIGTGGDEQYF.

The V call is TRBV2, the J call TRBJ1-1, with 8 nucleotides matching TRBD1. This CDR3 spans 15 amino acids. The V and J ends lost 3 bases and 1 base, in that order; junction bases with no gene match: 4. The germline V gene has CDR1 SNHLY and CDR2 FYNNEI. The CDR3 is CASSERTGWNTEAFF. The CDR3 bases are TGTGCCAGCAGTGAGAGGACAGGGTGGAACACTGAAGCTTTCTTT.

This clone was seen once. The chain combines TRBV5-3 with TRBJ2-7, with 8 nucleotides matching TRBD2. TRBV5-3 is identified as an open reading frame with a role that is uncertain. After removal of 7 bases from V and 0 bases from J, the junction contained 3 bases not matched to a gene. The CDR3 sequence is 13 residues long. The CDR3 reads CARSGGPSYEQYF. In nucleotides, the CDR3 is TGTGCCAGATCGGGGGGGCCCTCCTACGAGCAGTACTTC.

A single count supports this clone. This sequence joins TRBV15 and TRBJ1-2, with TRBD1 matching over 10 bases. Germline-derived CDR1 and CDR2 are LNHNV and YYDKDF (reference sequence). The length of the CDR3 is 16 residues. Trimming removed 0 bases from V and 4 bases from J; junction bases left unmatched: 5. The CDR3 here is CATSRDTGTGVYGYTF. The CDR3 DNA reads TGTGCCACCAGCAGAGATACTGGGACAGGGGTCTATGGCTACACCTTC.

The rearrangement links TRBV10-3 to TRBJ2-6, with TRBD1 identical over 7 bases. The CDR3 is 16 amino acids. With 7 bases clipped from V and 1 base from J, the junction kept 7 bases outside the gene matches. From germline, CDR1 is ENHRY and CDR2 SYGVKD. The CDR3 sequence is CAITPGQLSGANVLTF. The CDR3 DNA reads TGTGCCATCACCCCGGGACAGCTATCTGGGGCCAACGTCCTGACTTTC.

The table lists this clone with a few counts. This chain's CDR3 is CASSEGVAGGTYEQYF. CDR3 DNA: TGTGCCAGCAGTGAAGGAGTAGCGGGGGGTACCTACGAGCAGTACTTC. The chain recombines TRBV6-1 with TRBJ2-7, with 10 positions matching TRBD2. The germline V gene encodes CDR1 MNHNS and CDR2 SASEGT. The CDR3 runs to 16 residues. V shed 1 base, J shed 2 bases, and the junction held 5 bases outside the gene matches.

The chain uses TRBV4-2 and TRBJ2-7; 8 nucleotides align to TRBD2. The CDR3 has 14 residues. With V trimmed by 1 base and J by 3 bases, 2 bases remained unmatched. Germline values: CDR1 LGHNA, CDR2 YNFKEQ. CDR3 sequence reads: CASSQGLANYEQYF. The CDR3 DNA reads as TGTGCCAGCAGCCAAGGACTAGCGAACTACGAGCAGTACTTC.

This chain uses TRBV19 with TRBJ2-1; 12 nucleotides align to TRBD2. Unmatched junction bases numbered 7, after V lost 5 bases and J lost 8 bases. Germline CDR1 LNHDA, CDR2 SQIVND (reference sequence). The CDR3 runs 15 residues. The CDR3 here is CASSLTSGSLDEQFF. The DNA for the CDR3 is TGTGCCAGTAGTTTGACTAGCGGGAGTCTAGATGAGCAGTTCTTC.